These T cell receptor beta chains were read from a single sample in a study of blood T cell repertoires in COVID-19. TCRdb's copy holds only in-frame clones and misses some; the assay was immunoSEQ multiplex PCR. The table records a few hundred thousand clones, around 89% of them present only once. The sequencing input was peripheral blood. These receptors originate from a man aged 25-40 years with acute or convalescent COVID-19. The CDR3 runs from the conserved cysteine through the conserved F or W. A D gene is named only where the DNA matches it firmly. Size is stated for part of the rows, as once, few or many counts, or as a class when the clone is expanded.

clone_size d_call j_call v_call cdr3_aa cdr3_nt
NA NA TRBJ1-5 TRBV6-6 CASSYFTGQPQHF TGTGCCAGCAGTTATTTCACGGGACAGCCCCAGCATTTT
NA TRBD2 TRBJ2-7 TRBV29-1 CSVKRTSGGYEQYF TGCAGCGTAAAAAGGACTAGCGGAGGATACGAGCAGTACTTC
NA NA TRBJ1-2 TRBV15 CATSKQGFYGYTF TGTGCCACCAGCAAACAGGGATTCTATGGCTACACCTTC
NA NA TRBJ1-2 TRBV19 CASNLRGYDYGYTF TGTGCCAGTAATCTCAGGGGCTACGACTATGGCTACACCTTC
NA TRBD1 TRBJ1-4 TRBV19 CASSSGTGDNEKLFF TGTGCCAGTAGTTCCGGGACAGGGGATAATGAAAAACTGTTTTTT
NA NA TRBJ1-1 TRBV5-1 CASGSGVNTEAFF TGCGCCAGTGGCTCAGGTGTGAACACTGAAGCTTTCTTT
once NA TRBJ2-2 TRBV27 CASSPRTANTGELFF TGTGCCAGCAGTCCCAGGACAGCGAACACCGGGGAGCTGTTTTTT
once NA TRBJ2-1 TRBV10-3 CAISGDKYNEQFF TGTGCCATCAGTGGGGACAAGTACAATGAGCAGTTCTTC
NA TRBD1 TRBJ1-1 TRBV19 CASTKGTGGLFGEAFF TGTGCCAGTACCAAAGGGACAGGGGGCTTATTCGGTGAAGCTTTCTTT
NA NA TRBJ1-5 TRBV7-9 CASSHHNQPQHF TGTGCCAGCAGCCATCACAATCAGCCCCAGCATTTT
NA TRBD2 TRBJ2-3 TRBV18 CASSPVAGGQTQMGYF TGTGCCAGCTCACCAGTAGCGGGAGGACAAACACAAATGGGGTATTTT
NA NA TRBJ1-3 TRBV7-7 CASSLGQFSGNTIYF TGTGCTAGCAGCTTAGGACAGTTCTCTGGAAACACCATATATTTT
NA NA TRBJ1-2 TRBV19 CASSRDSYGYTF TGTGCCAGTAGCCGTGACAGCTATGGCTACACCTTC
NA NA TRBJ2-7 TRBV4-1 CASSQELGRAYEQYF TGCGCCAGCAGCCAAGAACTCGGTAGAGCCTACGAGCAGTACTTC
once TRBD1 TRBJ1-6 TRBV27 CASSTQQGMNNSPLHF TGTGCCAGCAGTACCCAACAGGGGATGAATAATTCACCCCTCCACTTT
NA NA TRBJ1-3 TRBV4-1 CASSQEQLSGNTIYF TGCGCCAGCAGCCAAGAACAGCTTTCTGGAAACACCATATATTTT
NA NA TRBJ1-6 TRBV6-5 CASRQRYNSPLHF TGTGCCAGTCGACAGAGGTATAATTCACCCCTCCACTTT
NA TRBD1 TRBJ1-5 TRBV18 CASNRGFSNQPQHF TGTGCCAGCAACAGGGGTTTTAGCAATCAGCCCCAGCATTTT
NA NA TRBJ1-5 TRBV11-2 CASSFTGNNQPQHF TGTGCCAGCAGCTTTACAGGGAACAATCAGCCCCAGCATTTT
NA TRBD1 TRBJ1-2 TRBV19 CASRDRDYGYTF TGTGCCAGCCGGGACAGGGACTATGGCTACACCTTC
NA NA TRBJ2-5 TRBV5-5 CASISGASETQYF TGTGCCAGCATCTCGGGAGCTTCAGAGACCCAGTACTTC